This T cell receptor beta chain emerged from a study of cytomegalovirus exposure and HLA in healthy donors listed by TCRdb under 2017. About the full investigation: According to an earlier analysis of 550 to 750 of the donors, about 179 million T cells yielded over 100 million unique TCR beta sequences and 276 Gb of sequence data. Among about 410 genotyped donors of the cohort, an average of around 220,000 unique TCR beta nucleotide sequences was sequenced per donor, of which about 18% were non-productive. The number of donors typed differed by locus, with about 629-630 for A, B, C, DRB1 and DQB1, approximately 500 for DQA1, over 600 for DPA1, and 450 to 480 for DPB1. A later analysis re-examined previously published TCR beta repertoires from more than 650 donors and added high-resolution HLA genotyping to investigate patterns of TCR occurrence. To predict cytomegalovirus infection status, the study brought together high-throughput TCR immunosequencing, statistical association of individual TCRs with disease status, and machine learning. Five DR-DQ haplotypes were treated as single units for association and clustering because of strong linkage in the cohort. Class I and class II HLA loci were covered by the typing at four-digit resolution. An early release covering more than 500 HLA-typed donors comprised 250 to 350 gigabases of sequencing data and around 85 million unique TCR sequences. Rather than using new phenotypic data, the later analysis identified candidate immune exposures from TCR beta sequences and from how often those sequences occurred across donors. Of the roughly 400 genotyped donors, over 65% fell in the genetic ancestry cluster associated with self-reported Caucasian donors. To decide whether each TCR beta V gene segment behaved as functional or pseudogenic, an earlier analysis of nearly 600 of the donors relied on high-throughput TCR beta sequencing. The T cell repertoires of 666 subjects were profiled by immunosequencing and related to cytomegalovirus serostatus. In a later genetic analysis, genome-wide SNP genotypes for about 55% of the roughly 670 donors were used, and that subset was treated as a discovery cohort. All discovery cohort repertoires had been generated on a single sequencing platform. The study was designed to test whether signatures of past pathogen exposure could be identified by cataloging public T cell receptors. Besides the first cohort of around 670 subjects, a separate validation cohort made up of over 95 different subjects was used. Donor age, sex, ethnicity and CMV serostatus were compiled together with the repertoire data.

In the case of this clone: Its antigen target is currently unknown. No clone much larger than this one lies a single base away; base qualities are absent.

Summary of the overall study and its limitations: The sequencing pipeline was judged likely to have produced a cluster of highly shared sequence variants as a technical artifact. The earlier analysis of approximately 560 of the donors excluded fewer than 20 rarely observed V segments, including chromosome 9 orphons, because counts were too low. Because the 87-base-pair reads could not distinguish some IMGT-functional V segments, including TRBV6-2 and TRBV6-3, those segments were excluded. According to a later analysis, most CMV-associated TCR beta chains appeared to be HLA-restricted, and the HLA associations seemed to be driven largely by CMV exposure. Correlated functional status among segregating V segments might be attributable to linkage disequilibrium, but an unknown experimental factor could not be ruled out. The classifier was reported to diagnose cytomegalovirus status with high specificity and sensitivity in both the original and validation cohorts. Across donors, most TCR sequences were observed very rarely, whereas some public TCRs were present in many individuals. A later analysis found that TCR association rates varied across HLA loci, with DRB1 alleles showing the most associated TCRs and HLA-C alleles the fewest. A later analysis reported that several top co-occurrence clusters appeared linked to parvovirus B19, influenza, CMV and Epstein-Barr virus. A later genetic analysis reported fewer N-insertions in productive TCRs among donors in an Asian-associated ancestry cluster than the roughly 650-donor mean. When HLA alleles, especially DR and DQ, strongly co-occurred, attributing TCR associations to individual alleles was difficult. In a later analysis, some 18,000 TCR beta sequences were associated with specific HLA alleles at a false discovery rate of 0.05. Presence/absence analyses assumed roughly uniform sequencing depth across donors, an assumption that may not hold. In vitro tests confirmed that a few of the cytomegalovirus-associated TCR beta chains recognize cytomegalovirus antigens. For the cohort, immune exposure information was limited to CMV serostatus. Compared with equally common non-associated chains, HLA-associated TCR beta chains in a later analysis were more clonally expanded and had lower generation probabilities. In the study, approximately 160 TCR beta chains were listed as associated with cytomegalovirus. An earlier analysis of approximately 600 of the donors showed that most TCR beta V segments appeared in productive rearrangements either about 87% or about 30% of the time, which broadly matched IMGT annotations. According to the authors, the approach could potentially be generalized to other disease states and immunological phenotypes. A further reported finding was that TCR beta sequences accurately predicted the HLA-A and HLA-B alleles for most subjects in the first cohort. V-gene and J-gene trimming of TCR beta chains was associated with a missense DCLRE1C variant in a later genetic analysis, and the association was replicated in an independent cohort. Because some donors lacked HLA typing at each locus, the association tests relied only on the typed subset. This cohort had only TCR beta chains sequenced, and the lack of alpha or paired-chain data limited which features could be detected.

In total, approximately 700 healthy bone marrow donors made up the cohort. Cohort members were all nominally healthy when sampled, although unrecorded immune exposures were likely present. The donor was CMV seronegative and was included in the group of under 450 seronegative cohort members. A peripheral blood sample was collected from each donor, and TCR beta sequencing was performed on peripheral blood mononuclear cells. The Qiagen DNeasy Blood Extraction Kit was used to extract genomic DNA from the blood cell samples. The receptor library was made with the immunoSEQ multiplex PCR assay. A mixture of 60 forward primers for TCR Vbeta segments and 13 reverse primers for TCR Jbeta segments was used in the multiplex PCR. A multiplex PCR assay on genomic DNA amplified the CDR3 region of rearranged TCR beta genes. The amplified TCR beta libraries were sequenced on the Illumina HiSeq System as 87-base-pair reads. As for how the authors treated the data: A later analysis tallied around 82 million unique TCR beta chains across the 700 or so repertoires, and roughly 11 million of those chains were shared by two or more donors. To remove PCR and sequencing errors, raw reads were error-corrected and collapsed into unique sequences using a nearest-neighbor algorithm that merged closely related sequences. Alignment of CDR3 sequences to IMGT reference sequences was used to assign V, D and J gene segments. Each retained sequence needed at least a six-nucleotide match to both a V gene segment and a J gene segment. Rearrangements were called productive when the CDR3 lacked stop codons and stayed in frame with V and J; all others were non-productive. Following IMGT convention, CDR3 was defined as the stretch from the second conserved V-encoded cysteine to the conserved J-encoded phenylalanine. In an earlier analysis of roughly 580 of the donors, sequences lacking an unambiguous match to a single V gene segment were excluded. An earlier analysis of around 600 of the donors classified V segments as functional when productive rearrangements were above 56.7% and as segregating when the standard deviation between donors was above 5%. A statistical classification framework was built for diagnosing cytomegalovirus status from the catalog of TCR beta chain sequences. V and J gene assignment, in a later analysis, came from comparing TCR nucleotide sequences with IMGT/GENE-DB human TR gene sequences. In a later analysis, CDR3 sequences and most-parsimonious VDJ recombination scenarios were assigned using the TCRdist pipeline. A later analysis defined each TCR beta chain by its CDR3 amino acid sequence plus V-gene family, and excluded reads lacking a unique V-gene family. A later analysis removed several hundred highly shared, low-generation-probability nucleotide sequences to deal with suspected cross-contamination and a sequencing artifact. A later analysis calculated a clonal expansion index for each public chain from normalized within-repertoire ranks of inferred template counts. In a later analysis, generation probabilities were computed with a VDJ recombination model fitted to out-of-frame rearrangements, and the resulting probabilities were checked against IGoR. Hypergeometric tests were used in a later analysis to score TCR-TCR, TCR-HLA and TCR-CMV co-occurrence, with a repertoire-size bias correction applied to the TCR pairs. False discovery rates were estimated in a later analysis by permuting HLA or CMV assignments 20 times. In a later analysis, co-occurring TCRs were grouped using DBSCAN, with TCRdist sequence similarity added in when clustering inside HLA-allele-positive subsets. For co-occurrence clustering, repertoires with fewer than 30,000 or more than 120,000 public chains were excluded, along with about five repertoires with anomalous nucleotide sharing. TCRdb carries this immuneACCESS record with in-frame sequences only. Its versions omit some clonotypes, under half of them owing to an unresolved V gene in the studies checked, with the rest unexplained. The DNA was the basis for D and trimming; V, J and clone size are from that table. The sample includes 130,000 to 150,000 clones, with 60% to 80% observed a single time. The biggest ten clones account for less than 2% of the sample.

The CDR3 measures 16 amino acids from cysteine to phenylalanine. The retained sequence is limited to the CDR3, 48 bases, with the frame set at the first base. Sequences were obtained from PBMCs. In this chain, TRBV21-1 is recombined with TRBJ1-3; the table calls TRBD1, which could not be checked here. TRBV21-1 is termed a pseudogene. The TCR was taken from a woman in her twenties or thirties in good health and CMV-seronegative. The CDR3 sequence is CARSHRGVRSGNTIYF. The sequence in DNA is TGTGCCAGGAGCCACAGGGGAGTTCGCTCTGGAAACACCATATATTTT.